The sequence of this T cell receptor beta chain was determined in a study of cytomegalovirus exposure and HLA in healthy donors. Remarks on this clone: Its antigen remains unknown.

General study findings and limits: A subsequent analysis found that TCR clusters from the first cohort also tended to co-occur in the 130 or so validation repertoires, with roughly 95% of cluster scores above 0.

Trimming removed 3 bases from V and 14 bases from J; junction bases left unmatched: 9. This CDR3 region has 13 residues. The germline CDR1 and CDR2 sequences are GTSNPN and SVGIG (reference sequence). Using immunoSEQ multiplex PCR, the repertoire was profiled, and TCRdb retains in-frame clones only, with some absent. The profile shows 150,000 to 200,000 clones, approximately 84% of them singletons. The rearrangement uses TRBV30 and TRBJ2-1, with 11 bases lining up with TRBD2. This TCR was sampled from a man between 18 and 35 years old in good health and CMV-seropositive. Specimen: PBMCs. The CDR3: CAWRIAGGPREFF. In DNA, the CDR3 is TGTGCCTGGAGGATAGCGGGAGGGCCTCGGGAGTTCTTC.